The rows below give T cell receptor beta chains drawn from one sample of a study of blood T cell repertoires in COVID-19. Here immunoSEQ multiplex PCR was the method, and the copy in TCRdb shows in-frame clones only, minus some. The repertoire holds some 390,000 clones, with around nine tenths as singletons. Sequenced: peripheral blood. The origin of the receptors is a woman in her 40s with COVID-19, enrolled during active disease. CDR3s leave out the opening cysteine and the closing phenylalanine or tryptophan. Clone sizes are given selectively: once, few, many, or a class where the clone is expanded.

clone size | V gene | CDR3 protein
NA | TRBV27 | ASSLGRASSMF
NA | TRBV19 | ASSSGRTGGSPLH
NA | TRBV28 | ASRRASGFEETQY
NA | TRBV7-2 | ASSLSQGGDEKLF
NA | TRBV5-6 | ASSFLSGYEQY
NA | TRBV16 | ASSHMTGEGGEAF
NA | TRBV24-1 | ATRGGLDSDTQY
NA | TRBV4-1 | ASSQDTGVLETQY
once | TRBV7-2 | ASSLSITTEPLAKNIQY
NA | TRBV24-1 | ATSGTGGQPQH
NA | TRBV7-9 | ASSLDLAGGPGETQY
NA | TRBV2 | ASSNREAGELF
NA | TRBV7-6 | ASSVELAGGRDTQY
NA | TRBV2 | ASSERGMNTEAF
NA | TRBV5-1 | ASSRDRPYGYT
NA | TRBV3-1/TRBV3-2 | ASSQTGPTEAF
once | TRBV19 | ASRGGASNQPQH
NA | TRBV27 | ASSSRTSGRADEQF
NA | TRBV7-2 | ASSLVTGPLH
NA | TRBV18 | ASSPGLAGVYIGELF
NA | TRBV29-1 | SVEDVAGRYEQY
NA | TRBV4-3 | ASSQVGRGGTDTQY
once | TRBV1 | TSSPRRSIQNTEAF
few | TRBV10-3 | AISEGRVNSPLH
NA | TRBV12-3/TRBV12-4 | ASKAGAIYEQY
NA | TRBV3-1/TRBV3-2 | ASSRTSPTDTQY
NA | TRBV11-2 | ASSLRVGTSGADTQY
NA | TRBV6-2/TRBV6-3 | ASSYSPRELLLHTDTQY
NA | TRBV4-3 | ASSQGSTAGGLGEQF
NA | TRBV18 | ASSPLFPDLRGTGYT
NA | TRBV28 | ASTVPGSSGGYT
NA | TRBV7-8 | ASSLVPRDGYT
NA | TRBV6-6 | ASSPTQGNEQF
NA | TRBV6-5 | ASRREGLKNTEAF
few | TRBV6-5 | ASSTRTGWTEAF
NA | TRBV18 | ASSTDSSQPQH
NA | TRBV5-5 | ASSLASTLTYEQY
NA | TRBV3-1/TRBV3-2 | ASSLRGMNTEAF
NA | TRBV30 | ALSDSPGDYGYT
NA | TRBV2 | ASKGSWQTGQPQH
NA | TRBV28 | ASSLWGQSAEAF
NA | TRBV12-3/TRBV12-4 | ASSDRPTEAF
NA | TRBV28 | ASRPPGQPQH
NA | TRBV27 | ASSLRTGGNTIY
once | TRBV24-1 | ATSDLDRGELF